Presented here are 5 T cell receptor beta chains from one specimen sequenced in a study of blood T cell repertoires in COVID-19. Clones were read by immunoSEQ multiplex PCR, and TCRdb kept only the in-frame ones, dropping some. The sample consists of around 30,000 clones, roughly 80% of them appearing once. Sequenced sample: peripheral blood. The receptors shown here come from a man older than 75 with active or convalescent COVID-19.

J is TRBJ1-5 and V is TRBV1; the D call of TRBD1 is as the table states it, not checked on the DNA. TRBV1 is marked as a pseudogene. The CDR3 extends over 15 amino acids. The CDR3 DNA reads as TGCACCAGCAGCCAGGCCACAGGGGGCCGTCAGCCCCAGCATTTT. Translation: CTSSQATGGRQPQHF.

The CDR3 spells CASSLFGKGSYEQYF. CDR3 coding DNA: TGTGCCAGCAGTTTATTCGGGAAGGGCTCCTACGAGCAGTACTTC. The J gene is TRBJ2-7, the V gene TRBV28; TRBD2 might be the D (5 bases). From germline, CDR1 is MDHEN and CDR2 SYDVKM. The CDR3 sequence is 15 residues long. V was shortened by 1 base and J by 0 bases, with 10 bases between the two germline ends.

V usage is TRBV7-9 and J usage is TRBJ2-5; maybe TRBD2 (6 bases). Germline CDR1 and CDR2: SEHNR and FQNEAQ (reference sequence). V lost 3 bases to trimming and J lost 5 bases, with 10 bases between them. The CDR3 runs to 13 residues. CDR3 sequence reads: CASSFPGVETQYF. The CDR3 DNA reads TGTGCCAGCAGCTTTCCGGGAGTTGAGACCCAGTACTTC. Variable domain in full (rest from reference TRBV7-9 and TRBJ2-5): DTGVSQNPRHKITKRGQNVTFRCDPISEHNRLYWYRQTLGQGPEFLTYFQNEAQLEKSRLLSDRFSAERPKGSFSTLEIQRTEQGDSAMYLCASSFPGVETQYFGPGTRLLVL.

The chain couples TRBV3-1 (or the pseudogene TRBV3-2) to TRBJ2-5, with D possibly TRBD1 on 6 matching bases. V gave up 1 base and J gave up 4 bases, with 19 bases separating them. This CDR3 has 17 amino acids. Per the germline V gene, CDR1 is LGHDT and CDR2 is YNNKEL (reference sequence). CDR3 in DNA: TGTGCCAGCAGCCAAGTACGGCTAGCAGGGGCCGGAGAGACCCAGTACTTC. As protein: CASSQVRLAGAGETQYF.

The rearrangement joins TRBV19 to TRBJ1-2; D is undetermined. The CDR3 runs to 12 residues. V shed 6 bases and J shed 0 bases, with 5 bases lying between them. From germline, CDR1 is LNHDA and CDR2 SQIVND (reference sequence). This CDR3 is CASRETNYGYTF. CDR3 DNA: TGTGCCAGTAGAGAGACTAACTATGGCTACACCTTC.